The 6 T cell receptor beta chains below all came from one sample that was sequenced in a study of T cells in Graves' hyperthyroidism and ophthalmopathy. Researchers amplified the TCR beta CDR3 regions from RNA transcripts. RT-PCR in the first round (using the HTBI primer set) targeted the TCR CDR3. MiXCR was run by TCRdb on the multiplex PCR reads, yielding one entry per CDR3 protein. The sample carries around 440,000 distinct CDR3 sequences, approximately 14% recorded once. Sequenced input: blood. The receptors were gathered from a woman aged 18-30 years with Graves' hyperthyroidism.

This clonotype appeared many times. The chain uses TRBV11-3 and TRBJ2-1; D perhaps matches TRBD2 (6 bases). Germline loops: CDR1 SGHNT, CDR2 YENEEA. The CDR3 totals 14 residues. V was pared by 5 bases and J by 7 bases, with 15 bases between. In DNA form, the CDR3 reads TGTGCCAGCAGCCAAGGACTCGCGGGGAATGAGCAGTTCTTC. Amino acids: CASSQGLAGNEQFF.

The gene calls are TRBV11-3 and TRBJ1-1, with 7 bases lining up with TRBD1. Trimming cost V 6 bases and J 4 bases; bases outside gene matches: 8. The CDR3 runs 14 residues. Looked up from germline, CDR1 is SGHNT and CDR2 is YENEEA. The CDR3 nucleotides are TGTGCCAGCAGACAGCAAACAGGGGTCACTGAAGCTTTCTTT. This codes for CASRQQTGVTEAFF.

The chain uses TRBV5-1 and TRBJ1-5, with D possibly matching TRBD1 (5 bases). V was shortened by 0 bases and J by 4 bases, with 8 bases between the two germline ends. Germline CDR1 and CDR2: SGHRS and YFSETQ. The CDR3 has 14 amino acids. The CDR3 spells CASSLAAGNQPQHF. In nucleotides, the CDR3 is TGCGCCAGCAGCTTGGCCGCAGGGAATCAGCCCCAGCATTTT.

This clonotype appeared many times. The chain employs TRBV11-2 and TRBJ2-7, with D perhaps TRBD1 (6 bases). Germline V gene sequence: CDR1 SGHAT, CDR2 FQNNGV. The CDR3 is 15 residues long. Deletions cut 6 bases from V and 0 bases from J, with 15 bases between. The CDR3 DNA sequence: TGTGCCAGCAGTTTGACGGGACACCGCTCCTACGAGCAGTACTTC. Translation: CASSLTGHRSYEQYF.

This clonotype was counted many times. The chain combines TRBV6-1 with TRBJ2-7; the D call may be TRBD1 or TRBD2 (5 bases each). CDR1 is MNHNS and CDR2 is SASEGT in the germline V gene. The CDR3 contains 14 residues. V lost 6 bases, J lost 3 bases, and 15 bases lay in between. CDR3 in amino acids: CASRVRDRDYEQYF. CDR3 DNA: TGTGCCAGCAGGGTCCGGGACCGCGACTACGAGCAGTACTTC.

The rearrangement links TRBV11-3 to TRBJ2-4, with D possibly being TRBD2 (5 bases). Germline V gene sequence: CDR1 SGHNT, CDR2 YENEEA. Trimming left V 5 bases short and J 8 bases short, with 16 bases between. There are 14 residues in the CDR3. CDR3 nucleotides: TGTGCCAGCAGCCGGGATCTAGTTAGCGACATTCAGTACTTC. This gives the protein CASSRDLVSDIQYF.